This T cell receptor beta chain was identified during a study of shared clonotypes between healthy human individuals. Trimming cost V 6 bases and J 6 bases, with 12 bases left between them. This CDR3 comprises 12 residues. Per germline, CDR1 SQVTM and CDR2 ANQGSEA. Once extracted for a subset, genomic DNA was divided evenly among several immunoSEQ plates. TCRdb's copy holds only in-frame clones and misses some; the assay was immunoSEQ multiplex PCR. This table holds about 1.5 million clones, 98% found once. This clone was found once. No antigen is known for it. Study outcomes and limitations: Even with large depth, rarefaction showed that sorted-subset sequencing was incomplete.

CD4+ cells yielded CD45RA+ naive and CD45RA-negative memory subsets. This TCR came from a young man in good health. This chain uses TRBV29-1 with TRBJ2-1, with a possible D match to TRBD2 (5 bases). Sequencing input: naive CD4+ T cells sorted from blood. The subset here: CD45RA+ positively selected. The CDR3 sequence is CSVLEDGNEQFF. Here the CDR3 DNA reads TGCAGCGTCCTGGAGGACGGCAATGAGCAGTTCTTC.